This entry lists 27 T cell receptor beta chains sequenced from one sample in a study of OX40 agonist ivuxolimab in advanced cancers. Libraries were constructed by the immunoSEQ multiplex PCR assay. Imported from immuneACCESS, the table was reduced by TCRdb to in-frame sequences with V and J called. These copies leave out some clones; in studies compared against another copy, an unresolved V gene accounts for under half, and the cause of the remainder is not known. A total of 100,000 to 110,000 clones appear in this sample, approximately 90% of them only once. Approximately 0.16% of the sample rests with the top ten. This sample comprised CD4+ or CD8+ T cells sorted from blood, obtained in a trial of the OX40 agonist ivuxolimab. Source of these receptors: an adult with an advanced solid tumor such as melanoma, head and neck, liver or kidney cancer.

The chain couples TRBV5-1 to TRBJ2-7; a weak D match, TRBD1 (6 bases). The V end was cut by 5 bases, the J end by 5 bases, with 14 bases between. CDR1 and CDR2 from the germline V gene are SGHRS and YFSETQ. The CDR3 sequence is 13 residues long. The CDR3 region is CASSATGLDEQYF. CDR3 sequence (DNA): TGCGCCAGCAGTGCCACAGGGTTGGACGAGCAGTACTTC. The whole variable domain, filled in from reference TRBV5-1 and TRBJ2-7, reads KAGVTQTPRYLIKTRGQQVTLSCSPISGHRSVSWYQQTPGQGLQFLFEYFSETQRNKGNFPGRFSGRQFSNSRSEMNVSTLELGDSALYLCASSATGLDEQYFGPGTRLTVT.

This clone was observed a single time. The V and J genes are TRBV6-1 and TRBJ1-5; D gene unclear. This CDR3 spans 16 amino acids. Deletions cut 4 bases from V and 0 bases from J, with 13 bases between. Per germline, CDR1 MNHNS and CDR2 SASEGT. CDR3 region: CASSAGRGYSNQPQHF. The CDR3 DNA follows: TGTGCCAGCAGTGCTGGCAGAGGCTATAGCAATCAGCCCCAGCATTTT.

The CDR3 DNA reads as TGTGCCAGCAGTGATGCTAGACAGGGTAGACAAGAGACCCAGTACTTC. Translation gives CASSDARQGRQETQYF. The gene calls are TRBV2 and TRBJ2-5; 7 bases align to TRBD1. The CDR3 sequence is 16 residues long. Looked up from germline, CDR1 is SNHLY and CDR2 is FYNNEI. V shed 3 bases, J shed 2 bases, and the junction held 9 bases outside the gene matches.

DNA of the CDR3: TGTGCCAGCTCACCAGGACAGGGCGGAACCGGGGAGCTGTTTTTT. Amino acid sequence: CASSPGQGGTGELFF. The rearrangement links TRBV18 to TRBJ2-2; 8 positions match TRBD1. The CDR3 is 15 residues long. Germline trimming cut 2 bases from V and 5 bases from J; bases unmatched to any gene: 4. Per the germline V gene, CDR1 is KGHSH and CDR2 is LQKENI. The full variable domain, with the rest looked up from reference TRBV18 and TRBJ2-2, is NAGVMQNPRHLVRRRGQEARLRCSPMKGHSHVYWYRQLPEEGLKFMVYLQKENIIDESGMPKERFSAEFPKEGPSILRIQQVVRGDSAAYFCASSPGQGGTGELFFGEGSRLTVL.

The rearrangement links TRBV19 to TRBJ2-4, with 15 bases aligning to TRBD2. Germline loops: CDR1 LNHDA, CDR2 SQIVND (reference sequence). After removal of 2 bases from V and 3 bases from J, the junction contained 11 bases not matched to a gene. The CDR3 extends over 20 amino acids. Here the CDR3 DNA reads TGTGCCAGTAGTATAATCCCAAAGGGGACTAGCGGGAGGAGCAAAAACATTCAGTACTTC. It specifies CASSIIPKGTSGRSKNIQYF.

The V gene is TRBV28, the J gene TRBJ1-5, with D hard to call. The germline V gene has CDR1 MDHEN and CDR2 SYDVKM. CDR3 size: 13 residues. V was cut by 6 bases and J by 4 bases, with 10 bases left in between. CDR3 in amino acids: CASRLGGNQPQHF. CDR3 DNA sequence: TGTGCCAGCAGATTAGGAGGTAATCAGCCCCAGCATTTT.

This CDR3 is CASTLSSSGRAQFF. Here the CDR3 DNA reads TGTGCCAGCACCCTCTCTTCTAGCGGGAGAGCGCAGTTCTTC. The chain combines TRBV14 with TRBJ2-1, with 10 bases fitting TRBD2. This CDR3 is 14 amino acids long. Germline CDR1 and CDR2: SGHDN and FVKESK. Unmatched junction bases numbered 12, after V lost 7 bases and J lost 12 bases.

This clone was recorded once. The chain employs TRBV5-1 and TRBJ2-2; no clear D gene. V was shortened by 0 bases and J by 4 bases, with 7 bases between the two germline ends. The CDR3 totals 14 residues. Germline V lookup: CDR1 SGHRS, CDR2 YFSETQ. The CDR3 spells CASSLAVATGELFF. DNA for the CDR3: TGCGCCAGCAGCTTGGCGGTCGCCACCGGGGAGCTGTTTTTT.

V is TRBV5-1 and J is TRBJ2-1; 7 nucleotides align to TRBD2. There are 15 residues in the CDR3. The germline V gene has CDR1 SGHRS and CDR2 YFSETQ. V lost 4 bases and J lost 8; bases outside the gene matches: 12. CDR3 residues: CASSARLAGSYEQFF. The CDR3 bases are TGCGCCAGCAGCGCCCGACTAGCTGGGTCGTATGAGCAGTTCTTC. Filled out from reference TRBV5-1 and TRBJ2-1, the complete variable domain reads KAGVTQTPRYLIKTRGQQVTLSCSPISGHRSVSWYQQTPGQGLQFLFEYFSETQRNKGNFPGRFSGRQFSNSRSEMNVSTLELGDSALYLCASSARLAGSYEQFFGPGTRLTVL.

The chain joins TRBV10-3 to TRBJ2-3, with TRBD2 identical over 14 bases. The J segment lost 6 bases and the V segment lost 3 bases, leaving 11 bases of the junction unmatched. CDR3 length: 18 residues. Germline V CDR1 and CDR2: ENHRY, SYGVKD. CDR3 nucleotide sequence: TGTGCCATCAGTGAATTTGCCGGGACTAGCGGGAGTGGGGATACGCAGTATTTT. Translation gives CAISEFAGTSGSGDTQYF.

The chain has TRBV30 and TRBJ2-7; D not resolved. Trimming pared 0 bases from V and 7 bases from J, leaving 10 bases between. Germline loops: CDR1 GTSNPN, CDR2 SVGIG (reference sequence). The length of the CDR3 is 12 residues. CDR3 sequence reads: CAWSVFDGEQYF. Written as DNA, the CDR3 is TGTGCCTGGAGTGTTTTTGATGGGGAGCAGTACTTC. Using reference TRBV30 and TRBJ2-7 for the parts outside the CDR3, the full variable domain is SQTIHQWPATLVQPVGSPLSLECTVEGTSNPNLYWYRQAAGRGLQLLFYSVGIGQISSEVPQNLSASRPQDRQFILSSKKLLLSDSGFYLCAWSVFDGEQYFGPGTRLTVT.

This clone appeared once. CDR3 DNA: TGTGCCAGCAGCTATCTAGCCTCGAACACCGGGGAGCTGTTTTTT. Its protein is CASSYLASNTGELFF. The chain combines TRBV7-8 with TRBJ2-2; TRBD2 is a possible D gene (5 bases). CDR1 is SGHVS and CDR2 is FQNEAQ in the germline V gene. V was shortened by 4 bases and J by 0 bases, with 9 bases between the two germline ends. The CDR3 runs 15 residues.

CDR3 nucleotide sequence: TGTGCCAGCAGTTTAGAGGGATTGGGTAATGAAAAACTGTTTTTT. It yields the protein CASSLEGLGNEKLFF. The chain recombines TRBV28 with TRBJ1-4; no reliable D call. This CDR3 contains 15 residues. Germline V gene lookup returns CDR1 MDHEN and CDR2 SYDVKM. The V gene lost 2 bases and the J gene lost 4 bases, with 11 bases spanning the gap.

The CDR3, as DNA: TGTGCCAGCAATTTGTACGGTGAGCAGTTCTTC. Protein sequence: CASNLYGEQFF. V and J are TRBV2 and TRBJ2-1; no clear D. V was shortened by 7 bases and J by 9 bases, with 10 bases between the two germline ends. This CDR3 is 11 amino acids long. The germline CDR1 and CDR2 sequences are SNHLY and FYNNEI.

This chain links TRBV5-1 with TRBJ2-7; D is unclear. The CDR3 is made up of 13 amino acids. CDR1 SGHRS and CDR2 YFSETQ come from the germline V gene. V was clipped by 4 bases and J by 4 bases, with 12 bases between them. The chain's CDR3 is CASSPAILYEQYF. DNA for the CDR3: TGCGCCAGCAGCCCAGCAATACTTTACGAGCAGTACTTC.

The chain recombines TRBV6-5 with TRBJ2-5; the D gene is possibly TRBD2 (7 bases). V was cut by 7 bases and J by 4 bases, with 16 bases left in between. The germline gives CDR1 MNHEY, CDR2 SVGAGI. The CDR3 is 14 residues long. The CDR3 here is CASKGGLNLETQYF. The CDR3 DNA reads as TGTGCCAGCAAGGGGGGGCTGAACCTAGAGACCCAGTACTTC.

CDR3 coding DNA: TGTGCCAGCAGCCAAGAAACAGAGGGCACTGAAGCTTTCTTT. Residues: CASSQETEGTEAFF. This chain links TRBV14 with TRBJ1-1; D ambiguous. The CDR3 sequence is 14 residues long. Between the trimmed V and J ends, which lost 0 bases and 4 bases, there was a span of 9 bases. Germline CDR1 and CDR2: SGHDN and FVKESK.

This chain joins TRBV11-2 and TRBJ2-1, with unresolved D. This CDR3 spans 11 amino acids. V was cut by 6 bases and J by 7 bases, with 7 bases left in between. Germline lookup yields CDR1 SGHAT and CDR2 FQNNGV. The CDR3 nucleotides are TGTGCCAGCAGTCACTTAAATGAGCAGTTCTTC. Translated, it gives CASSHLNEQFF.

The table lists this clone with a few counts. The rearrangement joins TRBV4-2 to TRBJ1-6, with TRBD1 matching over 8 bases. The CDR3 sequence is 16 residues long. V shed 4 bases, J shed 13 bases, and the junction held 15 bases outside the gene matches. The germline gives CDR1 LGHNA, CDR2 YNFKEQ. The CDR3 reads CASSLQGGTGDDPLHF. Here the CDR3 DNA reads TGTGCCAGCAGCCTACAGGGAGGGACAGGTGATGATCCCCTCCACTTT.

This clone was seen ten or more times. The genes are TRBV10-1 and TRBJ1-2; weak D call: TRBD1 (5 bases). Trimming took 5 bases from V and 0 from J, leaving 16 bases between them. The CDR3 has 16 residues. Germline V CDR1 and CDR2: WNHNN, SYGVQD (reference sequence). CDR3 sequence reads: CASSPPGSGTNYGYTF. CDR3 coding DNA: TGCGCCAGCAGTCCCCCAGGTTCAGGGACTAACTATGGCTACACCTTC.

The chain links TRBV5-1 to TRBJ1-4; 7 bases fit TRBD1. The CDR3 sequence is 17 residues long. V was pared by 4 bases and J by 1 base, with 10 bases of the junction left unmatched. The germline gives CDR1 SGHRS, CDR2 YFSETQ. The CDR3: CASSPRGQIRTNEKLFF. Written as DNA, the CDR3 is TGCGCCAGCAGCCCGAGGGGACAGATCCGAACTAATGAAAAACTGTTTTTT. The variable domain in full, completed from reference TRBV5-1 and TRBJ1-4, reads KAGVTQTPRYLIKTRGQQVTLSCSPISGHRSVSWYQQTPGQGLQFLFEYFSETQRNKGNFPGRFSGRQFSNSRSEMNVSTLELGDSALYLCASSPRGQIRTNEKLFFGSGTQLSVL.

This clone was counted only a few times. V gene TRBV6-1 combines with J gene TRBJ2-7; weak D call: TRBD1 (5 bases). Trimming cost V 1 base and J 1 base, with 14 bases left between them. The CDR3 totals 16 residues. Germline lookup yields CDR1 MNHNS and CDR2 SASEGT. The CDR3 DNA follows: TGTGCCAGCAGTGAAGATCCCAGGGCCGGTTCCTACGAGCAGTACTTC. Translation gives CASSEDPRAGSYEQYF.

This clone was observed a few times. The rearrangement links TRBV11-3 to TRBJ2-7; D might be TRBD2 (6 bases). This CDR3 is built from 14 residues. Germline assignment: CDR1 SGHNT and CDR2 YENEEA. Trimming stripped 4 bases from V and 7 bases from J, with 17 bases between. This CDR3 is CASSSGLKSTEQYF. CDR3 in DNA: TGTGCCAGCAGCTCGGGACTGAAATCTACGGAGCAGTACTTC.

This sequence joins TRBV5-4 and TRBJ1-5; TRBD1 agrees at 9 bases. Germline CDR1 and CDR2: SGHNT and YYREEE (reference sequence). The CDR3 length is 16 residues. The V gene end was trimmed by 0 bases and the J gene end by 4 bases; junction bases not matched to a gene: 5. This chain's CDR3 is CASSLGGQGLNQPQHF. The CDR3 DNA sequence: TGTGCCAGCAGCTTGGGGGGACAGGGCCTGAATCAGCCCCAGCATTTT.

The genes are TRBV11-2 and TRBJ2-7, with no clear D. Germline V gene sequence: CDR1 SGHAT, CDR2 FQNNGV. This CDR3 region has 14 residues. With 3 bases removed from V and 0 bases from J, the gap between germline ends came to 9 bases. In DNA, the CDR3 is TGTGCCAGCAGCTTTCGGTCCCGCTCCTACGAGCAGTACTTC. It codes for CASSFRSRSYEQYF.

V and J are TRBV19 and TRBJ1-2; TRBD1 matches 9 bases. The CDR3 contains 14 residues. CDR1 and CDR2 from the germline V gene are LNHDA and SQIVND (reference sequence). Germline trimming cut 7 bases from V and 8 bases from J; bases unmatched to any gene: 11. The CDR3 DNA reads TGTGCCAGTACGGGCGGACAGGGGATAAGGGGCTACACCTTC. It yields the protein CASTGGQGIRGYTF.

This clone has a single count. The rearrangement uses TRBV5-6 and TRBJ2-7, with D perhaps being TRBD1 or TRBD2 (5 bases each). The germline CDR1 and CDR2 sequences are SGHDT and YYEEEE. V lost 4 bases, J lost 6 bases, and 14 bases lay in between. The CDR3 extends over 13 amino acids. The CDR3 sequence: CASSRGRQSEQYF. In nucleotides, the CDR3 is TGTGCCAGCAGCCGGGGACGGCAGAGCGAGCAGTACTTC.